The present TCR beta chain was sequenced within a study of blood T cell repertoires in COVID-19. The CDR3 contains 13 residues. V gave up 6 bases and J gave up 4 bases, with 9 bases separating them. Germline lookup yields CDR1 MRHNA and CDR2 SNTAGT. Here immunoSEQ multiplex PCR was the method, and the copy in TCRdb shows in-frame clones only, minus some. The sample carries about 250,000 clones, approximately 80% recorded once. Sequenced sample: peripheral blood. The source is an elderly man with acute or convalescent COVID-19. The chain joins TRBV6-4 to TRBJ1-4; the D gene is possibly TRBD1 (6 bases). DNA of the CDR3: TGTGCCAGCAGCAGGACAGTTAATGAAAAACTGTTTTTT. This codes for CASSRTVNEKLFF.